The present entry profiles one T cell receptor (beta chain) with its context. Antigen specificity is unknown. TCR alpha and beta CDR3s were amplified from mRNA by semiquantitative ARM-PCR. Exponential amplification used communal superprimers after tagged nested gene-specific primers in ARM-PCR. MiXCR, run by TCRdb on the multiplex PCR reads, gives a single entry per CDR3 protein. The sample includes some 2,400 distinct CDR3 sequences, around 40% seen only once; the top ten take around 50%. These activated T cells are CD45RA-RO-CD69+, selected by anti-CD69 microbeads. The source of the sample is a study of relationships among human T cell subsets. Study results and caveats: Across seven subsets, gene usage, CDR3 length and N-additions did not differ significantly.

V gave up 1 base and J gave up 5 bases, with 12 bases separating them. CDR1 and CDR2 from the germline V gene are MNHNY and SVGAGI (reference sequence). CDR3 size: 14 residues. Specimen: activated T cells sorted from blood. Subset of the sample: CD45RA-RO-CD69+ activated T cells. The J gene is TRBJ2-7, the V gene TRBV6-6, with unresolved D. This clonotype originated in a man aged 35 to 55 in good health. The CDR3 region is CASSYLTKTDEQYF. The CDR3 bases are TGTGCCAGCAGTTACTTAACGAAAACGGACGAGCAGTACTTC.